This TCR beta chain was profiled in a study of blood T cell repertoires in COVID-19. For the study at large: The origin of the acute and convalescent COVID-19 samples was the United States, Italy and Spain. T cells, B-cell-depleted T cells, or PBMCs supplied cDNA or gDNA.

The germline V and J ends were trimmed by 7 bases and 4 bases, with 14 bases remaining between them. The CDR3 is made up of 14 amino acids. Germline V gene data show CDR1 as KGHSY and CDR2 as FQNENV. Original data processing: It was from reference gene primer amplification that nucleated cell counts were estimated. Only in-frame clones appear in the TCRdb table, and some are missing; sequencing was by immunoSEQ multiplex PCR. The DNA was the basis for D and trimming; V, J and clone size are from that table. The table includes more than 90,000 clones, about 90% detected once. The genes are TRBV16 and TRBJ1-5, with D perhaps matching TRBD1 (6 bases). Sequenced input: peripheral blood. This TCR came from a man over 45 with acute or convalescent COVID-19. The CDR3 DNA follows: TGTGCCAGCAACCGAGAGGGGGATAATCAGCCCCAGCATTTT. This gives the protein CASNREGDNQPQHF.